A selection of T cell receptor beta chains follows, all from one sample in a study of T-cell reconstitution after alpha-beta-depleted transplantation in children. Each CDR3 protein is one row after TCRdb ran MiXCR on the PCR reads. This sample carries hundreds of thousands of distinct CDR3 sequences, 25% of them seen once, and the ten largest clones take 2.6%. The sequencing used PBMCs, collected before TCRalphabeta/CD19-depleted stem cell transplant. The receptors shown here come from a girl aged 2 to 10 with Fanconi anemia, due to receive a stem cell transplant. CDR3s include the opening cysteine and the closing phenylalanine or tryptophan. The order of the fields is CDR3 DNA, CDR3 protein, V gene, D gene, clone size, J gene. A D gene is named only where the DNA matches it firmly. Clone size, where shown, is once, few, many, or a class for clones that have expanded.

DNA: TGTGCCAGCCGGACTAGCGGGGAGGGATTCGGGGAGCTGTTTTTT
CDR3: CASRTSGEGFGELFF
V: TRBV6-1
D: TRBD2
size: -
J: TRBJ2-2

DNA: TGTGCCAGCAGTGAAGCGCTTTGGGTTGCCTACGAGCAGTACTTC
CDR3: CASSEALWVAYEQYF
V: TRBV2
D: -
size: -
J: TRBJ2-7

DNA: TGTGCCAGCAGTTTTTATGGCAGGGGGCTAACCGGGGAGCTGTTTTTT
CDR3: CASSFYGRGLTGELFF
V: TRBV12-3/TRBV12-4
D: TRBD1
size: -
J: TRBJ2-2

DNA: TGTGCCAGCTCAGAGGGGTACACAGATACGCAGTATTTT
CDR3: CASSEGYTDTQYF
V: TRBV18
D: -
size: few
J: TRBJ2-3

DNA: TGTGCCAGTAGGGACGGAGGACACTACGAGCAGTACTTC
CDR3: CASRDGGHYEQYF
V: TRBV19
D: -
size: -
J: TRBJ2-7

DNA: TGCGCCAGCAGCTTGTTTCCGCGGGACGGGAACTATGGCTACACCTTC
CDR3: CASSLFPRDGNYGYTF
V: TRBV5-1
D: -
size: -
J: TRBJ1-2

DNA: TGTGCCAGCAGCTTACGACAGGGAGAGATAGAGACCCAGTACTTC
CDR3: CASSLRQGEIETQYF
V: TRBV7-9
D: TRBD1
size: -
J: TRBJ2-5

DNA: TGTGCCAGCAGCTTATATATGTTGGGATCTGGGGAGCTGTTTTTT
CDR3: CASSLYMLGSGELFF
V: TRBV7-3
D: -
size: many
J: TRBJ2-2

DNA: TGCGCCAGCAGCGCAGGGCCGGAGACCCAGTACTTC
CDR3: CASSAGPETQYF
V: TRBV5-1
D: -
size: few
J: TRBJ2-5

DNA: TGTGCCAGCAGCGTAGCCGGGATGGAGGGATACGAGCAGTACTTC
CDR3: CASSVAGMEGYEQYF
V: TRBV9
D: -
size: -
J: TRBJ2-7

DNA: TGCAGTGCTAGGCACCCCTCGAAGGGCACAGATACGCAGTATTTT
CDR3: CSARHPSKGTDTQYF
V: TRBV20-1
D: -
size: few
J: TRBJ2-3

DNA: TGTGCCAGCAGTTACGAGCCGGGTCTGATGAACACTGAAGCTTTCTTT
CDR3: CASSYEPGLMNTEAFF
V: TRBV6-5
D: -
size: -
J: TRBJ1-1

DNA: TGCAGCGTTGAAGCAACAGAGACTAGTCGCGAGACCCAGTACTTC
CDR3: CSVEATETSRETQYF
V: TRBV29-1
D: -
size: -
J: TRBJ2-5

DNA: TGCAGTGCTAGAGCGGGGGTGTTGCCCAATGAGCAGTTCTTC
CDR3: CSARAGVLPNEQFF
V: TRBV20-1
D: -
size: many
J: TRBJ2-1

DNA: TGTGCCAGCAGTAGGGGCCGACAGGTTCGCTACGAGCAGTACTTC
CDR3: CASSRGRQVRYEQYF
V: TRBV6-5
D: -
size: many
J: TRBJ2-7

DNA: TGTGCCAGCAGCGCGGGACAGGGGCCCGAGCAGTACTTC
CDR3: CASSAGQGPEQYF
V: TRBV2
D: TRBD1
size: many
J: TRBJ2-7

DNA: TGCAGCGTGAAAGGACTAGCGGGAGGCCCCTCCTACAATGAGCAGTTCTTC
CDR3: CSVKGLAGGPSYNEQFF
V: TRBV29-1
D: TRBD2
size: few
J: TRBJ2-1

DNA: TGCAGTGCTAGAGAACTAGCGGGAGGACCCTACAATGAGCAGTTCTTC
CDR3: CSARELAGGPYNEQFF
V: TRBV20-1
D: TRBD2
size: -
J: TRBJ2-1

DNA: TGTGCCAGCAGCTTCTCCCCCGTTGAGACTCCTAATGAAAAACTGTTTTTT
CDR3: CASSFSPVETPNEKLFF
V: TRBV12-3/TRBV12-4
D: -
size: -
J: TRBJ1-4

DNA: TGCAGCGTTGTCTGGGCCTCCCAAGAGACCCAGTACTTC
CDR3: CSVVWASQETQYF
V: TRBV29-1
D: -
size: many
J: TRBJ2-5

DNA: TGCGCCAGCATTGGGACAGGGAGCACCGGGGAGCTGTTTTTT
CDR3: CASIGTGSTGELFF
V: TRBV5-1
D: TRBD1
size: many
J: TRBJ2-2

DNA: TGCAGTGCTAAAAAACCGGGACAGGCGAGTGGCTACACCTTC
CDR3: CSAKKPGQASGYTF
V: TRBV20-1
D: TRBD1
size: -
J: TRBJ1-2

DNA: TGCGCCAGCAGAGAGGGACACAGCAATCAGCCCCAGCATTTT
CDR3: CASREGHSNQPQHF
V: TRBV23-1
D: -
size: -
J: TRBJ1-5

DNA: TGCAGTGCCACGTTGCTTTACCGGGACAGGGGCACAGATACGCAGTATTTT
CDR3: CSATLLYRDRGTDTQYF
V: TRBV20-1
D: TRBD1
size: many
J: TRBJ2-3

DNA: TGCAGCGTGCCCTTTCACACCGGGGAGCTGTTTTTT
CDR3: CSVPFHTGELFF
V: TRBV29-1
D: -
size: -
J: TRBJ2-2

DNA: TGTGCCAGCAGCTTACCCGGGACTGATTCACCCCTCCACTTT
CDR3: CASSLPGTDSPLHF
V: TRBV7-2
D: -
size: few
J: TRBJ1-6

DNA: TGCAGTGTCGACGGGAGCTCCTACGAGCAGTACTTC
CDR3: CSVDGSSYEQYF
V: TRBV20-1
D: -
size: many
J: TRBJ2-7

DNA: TGCAGTGCTAGGAGTACGGACAGGGTCTACGAGCAGTACTTC
CDR3: CSARSTDRVYEQYF
V: TRBV20-1
D: TRBD1
size: many
J: TRBJ2-7

DNA: TGCAGCGTTGAGTGGCAGGAGACCTACGAGCAGTACTTC
CDR3: CSVEWQETYEQYF
V: TRBV29-1
D: -
size: -
J: TRBJ2-7

DNA: TGTGCCAGCAGCCTATACTCTATAGCGGGGGTAGGCTACGAGCAGTACTTC
CDR3: CASSLYSIAGVGYEQYF
V: TRBV4-2
D: TRBD2
size: -
J: TRBJ2-7

DNA: TGCAGCGTTGCGGAGGGGGACATTCAGTACTTC
CDR3: CSVAEGDIQYF
V: TRBV29-1
D: -
size: many
J: TRBJ2-4

DNA: TGTGCCAGCAGCTTAGGCAGGGGCCGATACGAGCAGTACTTC
CDR3: CASSLGRGRYEQYF
V: TRBV13
D: -
size: -
J: TRBJ2-7

DNA: TGTGCCAGCAGCCCGCGACTAGCCTACGAGCAGTACTTC
CDR3: CASSPRLAYEQYF
V: TRBV7-8
D: -
size: -
J: TRBJ2-7

DNA: TGTGCCTGGAGTGCAACTTGGCCCCCGTACGAGCAGTACTTC
CDR3: CAWSATWPPYEQYF
V: TRBV30
D: -
size: -
J: TRBJ2-7

DNA: TGTGCCAGCAGTAGCGGGAGCCCCCCTTACGAGCAGTACTTC
CDR3: CASSSGSPPYEQYF
V: TRBV6-1
D: TRBD2
size: -
J: TRBJ2-7

DNA: TGCAGTGCTAGAGGGACAGAATACAATGAGCAGTTCTTC
CDR3: CSARGTEYNEQFF
V: TRBV20-1
D: -
size: -
J: TRBJ2-1

DNA: TGCAGTGCTAGGCGTATACAAGAGACCCAGTACTTC
CDR3: CSARRIQETQYF
V: TRBV20-1
D: -
size: -
J: TRBJ2-5

DNA: TGTGCCAGCACGGATAGCTCAGATACGCAGTATTTT
CDR3: CASTDSSDTQYF
V: TRBV6-5
D: -
size: many
J: TRBJ2-3